The clone carrying this TCR beta chain was seen once. Antigen specificity is unknown. This sample was taken from a study of shared clonotypes between healthy human individuals. Overall study findings and caveats: Inspection by rarefaction showed sorted-subset sequencing to be incomplete despite large depth. What naive subsets generally showed was a larger estimated richness than memory subsets showed. Shared across a few donors were about 4.6% of the naive CD4 clonotypes.

Authors' processing steps: Junction-only immunoSEQ data arrived without quality scores, meaning filtering differed. Data came from immunoSEQ multiplex PCR; TCRdb stores just in-frame clones and leaves some out. Clone size and V and J calls were adopted from that table, with D and trimming inferred from the DNA. Of over 2,000,000 clones in the sample, 93% were seen once. CD45RO-negative cells were positively selected for CCR7, leaving out terminally differentiated effector memory CD45RA+ cells. The CDR3 covers 17 residues. The germline V gene has CDR1 SGHVS and CDR2 FQNEAQ. Germline trimming cut 8 bases from V and 1 base from J; bases unmatched to any gene: 14.

This TCR was recovered from a man younger than 35 in good health. Some clones in this sample may be carry-over from other donors' samples. The chain joins TRBV7-8 to TRBJ2-5, with 9 positions matching TRBD2. Sequenced sample: naive CD8+ T cells from PBMCs. The CDR3 coding sequence is TGTGCCAGCTGGCATCAGCGGGAGGTAAAGAGCCAAGAGACCCAGTACTTC. Translating it yields CASWHQREVKSQETQYF.